By proportion, the clone carrying this T cell receptor beta chain is medium-sized. Its antigen is currently unknown. V dropped 2 bases and J dropped 5 bases, with 13 bases sitting between them. CDR3 length: 14 amino acids. Germline CDR1 and CDR2: LGHNA and YNFKEQ. This record comes from a study of Ad26.COV2.S vaccination and SARS-CoV-2 variants. Study-level information: Vaccine-arm donor from the placebo-controlled COV1001 Ad26.COV2.S trial. Study-wide results and limits: Researchers reported similar non-spike TCR breadth in vaccine and placebo recipients.

Data came from immunoSEQ multiplex PCR; TCRdb stores just in-frame clones and leaves some out. The sample lists about 480,000 clones, around nine tenths occurring once. Described treatment: roughly 19 received Ad26.COV2.S at low or high dose, single or two shots; several received placebo; per-sample allocation not given. Repertoires come from day 63 after the first vaccine or placebo injection. An Ad26 vector that expressed Wuhan-strain SARS-CoV-2 spike constituted the vaccine. This specimen was peripheral blood, taken in a trial of Ad26.COV2.S vaccine versus placebo. This sequence joins TRBV4-2 and TRBJ2-7; D assignment may be TRBD1 or TRBD2 (5 bases each). The receptor was derived from a person between 18 and 65 years old who received the Ad26.COV2.S COVID-19 vaccine or a placebo. The CDR3 sequence is CASSQTAGRDEQYF. In DNA form, the CDR3 reads TGTGCCAGCAGCCAAACCGCGGGCAGGGACGAGCAGTACTTC.